This entry describes one TCR beta chain. The data originate from a study of blood T cells in healthy people across ages. The CDR3 totals 17 residues. V was cut by 6 bases and J by 3 bases, with 23 bases left in between. Looked up from germline, CDR1 is SGDLS and CDR2 is YYNGEE. A J-beta primer mix and a sample-barcoded 5' primer were used in a second PCR of about 7 to 12 cycles. TCRdb used MiXCR to reprocess the 5' RACE reads, holding one entry per CDR3 protein. The data hold about 1.8 million distinct CDR3 sequences, with 49% observed a single time. The source of this sequence is a woman in her forties in good health. The sequenced sample was blood. The chain couples TRBV9 to TRBJ2-3, with unresolved D. The DNA for the CDR3 is TGTGCCAGCAACTCCAACCTAGGCCACGAGGAAACAGATACGCAGTATTTT. Amino acid sequence: CASNSNLGHEETDTQYF.